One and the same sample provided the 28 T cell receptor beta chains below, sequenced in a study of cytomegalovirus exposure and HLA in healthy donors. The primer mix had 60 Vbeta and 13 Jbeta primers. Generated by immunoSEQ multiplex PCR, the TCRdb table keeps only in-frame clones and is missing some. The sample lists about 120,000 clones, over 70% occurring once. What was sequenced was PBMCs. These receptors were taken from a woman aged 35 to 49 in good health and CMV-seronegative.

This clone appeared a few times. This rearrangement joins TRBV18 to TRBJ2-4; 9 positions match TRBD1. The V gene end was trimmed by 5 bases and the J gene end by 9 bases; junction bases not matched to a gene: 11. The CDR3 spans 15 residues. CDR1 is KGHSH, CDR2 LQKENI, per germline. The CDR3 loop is CASSSRDRDLSIQYF. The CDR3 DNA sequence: TGTGCCAGCTCAAGTCGGGACAGGGACCTCAGCATTCAGTACTTC.

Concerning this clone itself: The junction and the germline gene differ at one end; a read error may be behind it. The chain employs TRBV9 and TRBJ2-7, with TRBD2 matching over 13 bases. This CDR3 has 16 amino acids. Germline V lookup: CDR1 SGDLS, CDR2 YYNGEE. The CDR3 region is CASSGGAGLAGEELYF. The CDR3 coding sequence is TGTGCCAGCAGTGGCGGGGCAGGACTAGCGGGAGAAGAGCTGTACTTC.

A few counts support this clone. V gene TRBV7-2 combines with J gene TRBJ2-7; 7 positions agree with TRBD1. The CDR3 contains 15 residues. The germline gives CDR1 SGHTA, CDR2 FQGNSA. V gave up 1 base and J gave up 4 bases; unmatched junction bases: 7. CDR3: CASSLVPAGGYEQYF. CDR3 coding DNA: TGTGCCAGCAGCTTAGTGCCGGCAGGGGGATACGAGCAGTACTTC. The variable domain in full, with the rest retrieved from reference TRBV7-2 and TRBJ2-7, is GAGVSQSPSNKVTEKGKDVELRCDPISGHTALYWYRQSLGQGLEFLIYFQGNSAPDKSGLPSDRFSAERTGGSVSTLTIQRTQQEDSAVYLCASSLVPAGGYEQYFGPGTRLTVT.

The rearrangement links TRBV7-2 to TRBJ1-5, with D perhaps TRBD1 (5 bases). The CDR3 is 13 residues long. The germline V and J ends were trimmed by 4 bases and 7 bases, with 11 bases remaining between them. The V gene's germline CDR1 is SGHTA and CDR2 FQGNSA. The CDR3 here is CASSSQGNQPQHF. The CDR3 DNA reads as TGTGCCAGCAGCTCGCAGGGTAACCAGCCCCAGCATTTT.

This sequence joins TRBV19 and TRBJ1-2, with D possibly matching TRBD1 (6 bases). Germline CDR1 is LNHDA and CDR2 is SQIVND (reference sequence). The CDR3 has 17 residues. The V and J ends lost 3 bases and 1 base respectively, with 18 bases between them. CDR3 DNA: TGTGCCAGTAGTATTGAGACGACAGGTACCCTTAACTATGGCTACACCTTC. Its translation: CASSIETTGTLNYGYTF.

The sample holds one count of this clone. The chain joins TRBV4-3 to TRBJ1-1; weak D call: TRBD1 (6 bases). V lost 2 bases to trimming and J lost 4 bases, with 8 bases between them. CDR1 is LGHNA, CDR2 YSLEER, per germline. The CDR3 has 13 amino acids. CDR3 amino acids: CASSQMGATEAFF. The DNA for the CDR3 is TGCGCCAGCAGCCAAATGGGGGCCACTGAAGCTTTCTTT.

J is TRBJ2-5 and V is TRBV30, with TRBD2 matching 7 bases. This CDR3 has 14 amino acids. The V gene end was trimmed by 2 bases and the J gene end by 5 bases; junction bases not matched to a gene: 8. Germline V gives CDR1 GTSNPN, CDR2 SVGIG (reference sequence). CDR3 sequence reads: CAWSRAGLQETQYF. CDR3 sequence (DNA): TGTGCCTGGAGTCGAGCGGGATTGCAGGAGACCCAGTACTTC.

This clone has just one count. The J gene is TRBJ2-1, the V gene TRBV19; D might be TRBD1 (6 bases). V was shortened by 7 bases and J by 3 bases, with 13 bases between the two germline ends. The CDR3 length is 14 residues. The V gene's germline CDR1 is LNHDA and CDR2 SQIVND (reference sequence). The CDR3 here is CASTPPRGYNEQFF. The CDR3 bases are TGTGCCAGTACCCCCCCCAGGGGCTACAATGAGCAGTTCTTC. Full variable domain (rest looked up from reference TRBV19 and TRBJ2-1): DGGITQSPKYLFRKEGQNVTLSCEQNLNHDAMYWYRQDPGQGLRLIYYSQIVNDFQKGDIAEGYSVSREKKESFPLTVTSAQKNPTAFYLCASTPPRGYNEQFFGPGTRLTVL.

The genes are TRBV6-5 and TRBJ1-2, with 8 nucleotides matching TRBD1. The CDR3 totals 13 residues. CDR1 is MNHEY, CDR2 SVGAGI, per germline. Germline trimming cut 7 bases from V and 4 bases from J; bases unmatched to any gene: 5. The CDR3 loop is CASTPDRGYGYTF. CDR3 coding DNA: TGTGCCAGCACCCCCGACAGGGGCTATGGCTACACCTTC.

CDR3 region: CASSMRQQETQYF. CDR3 bases: TGTGCCAGCAGCATGAGACAGCAAGAGACCCAGTACTTC. The gene calls are TRBV5-6 and TRBJ2-5; TRBD1 might be the D (5 bases). V shed 4 bases and J shed 2 bases, with 9 bases lying between them. Germline CDR1 SGHDT, CDR2 YYEEEE. This CDR3 has 13 amino acids.

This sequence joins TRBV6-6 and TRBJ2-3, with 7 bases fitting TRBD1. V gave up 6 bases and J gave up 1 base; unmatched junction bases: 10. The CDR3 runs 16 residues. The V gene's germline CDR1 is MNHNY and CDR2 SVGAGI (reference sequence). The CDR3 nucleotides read TGTGCCAGCAGCCCTACCCAGGGGACAGGCACAGATACGCAGTATTTT. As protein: CASSPTQGTGTDTQYF.

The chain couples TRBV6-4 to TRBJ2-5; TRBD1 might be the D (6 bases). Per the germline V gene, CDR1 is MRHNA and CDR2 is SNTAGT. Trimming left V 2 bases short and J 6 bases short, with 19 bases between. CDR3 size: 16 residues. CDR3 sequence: CASSDPPLQGFQTQYF. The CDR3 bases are TGTGCCAGCAGTGACCCGCCCCTACAGGGTTTTCAGACCCAGTACTTC.

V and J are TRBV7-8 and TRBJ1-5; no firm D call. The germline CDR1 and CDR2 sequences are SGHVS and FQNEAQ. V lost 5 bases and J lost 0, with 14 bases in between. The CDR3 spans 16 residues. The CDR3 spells CASSPTSGYSNQPQHF. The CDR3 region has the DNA TGTGCCAGCAGCCCCACCTCAGGCTATAGCAATCAGCCCCAGCATTTT.

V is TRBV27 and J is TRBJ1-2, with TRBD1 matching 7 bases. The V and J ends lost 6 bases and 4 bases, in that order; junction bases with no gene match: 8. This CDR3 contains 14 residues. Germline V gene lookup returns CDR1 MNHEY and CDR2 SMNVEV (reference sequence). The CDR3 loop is CASSDREFGYGYTF. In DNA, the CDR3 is TGTGCCAGCAGCGACAGGGAATTTGGCTATGGCTACACCTTC.

Written as DNA, the CDR3 is TGTGCCAGCTCACCAGACAGAACAGAGACCCAGTACTTC. Protein product: CASSPDRTETQYF. The J gene is TRBJ2-5, the V gene TRBV18, with a tentative D call TRBD1 (5 bases). V was trimmed by 2 bases and J by 4 bases, leaving 8 bases between them. Per germline, CDR1 KGHSH and CDR2 LQKENI. The CDR3 sequence is 13 residues long. Based on the CDR3 plus reference TRBV18 and TRBJ2-5, the full variable domain is NAGVMQNPRHLVRRRGQEARLRCSPMKGHSHVYWYRQLPEEGLKFMVYLQKENIIDESGMPKERFSAEFPKEGPSILRIQQVVRGDSAAYFCASSPDRTETQYFGPGTRLLVL.

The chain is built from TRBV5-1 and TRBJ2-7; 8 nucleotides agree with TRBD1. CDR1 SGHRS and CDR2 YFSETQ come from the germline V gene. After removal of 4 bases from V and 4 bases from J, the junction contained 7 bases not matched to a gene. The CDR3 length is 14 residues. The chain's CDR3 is CASSITGGGYEQYF. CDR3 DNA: TGCGCCAGCAGCATAACAGGGGGTGGGTACGAGCAGTACTTC.

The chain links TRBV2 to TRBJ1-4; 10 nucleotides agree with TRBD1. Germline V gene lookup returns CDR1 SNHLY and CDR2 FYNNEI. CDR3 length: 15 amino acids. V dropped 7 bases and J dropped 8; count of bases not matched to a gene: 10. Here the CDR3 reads CASTRDRGSGEKLFF. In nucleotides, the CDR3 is TGTGCCAGCACCCGGGACAGGGGCTCGGGGGAAAAACTGTTTTTT.

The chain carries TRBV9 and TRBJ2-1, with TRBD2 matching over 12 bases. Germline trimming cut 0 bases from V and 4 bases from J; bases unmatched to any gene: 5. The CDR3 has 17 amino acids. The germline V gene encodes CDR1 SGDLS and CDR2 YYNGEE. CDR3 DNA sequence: TGTGCCAGCAGCGTAGGGACTAGCGGGACGGGATACAATGAGCAGTTCTTC. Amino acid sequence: CASSVGTSGTGYNEQFF. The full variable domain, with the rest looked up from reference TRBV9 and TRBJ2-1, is DSGVTQTPKHLITATGQRVTLRCSPRSGDLSVYWYQQSLDQGLQFLIQYYNGEERAKGNILERFSAQQFPDLHSELNLSSLELGDSALYFCASSVGTSGTGYNEQFFGPGTRLTVL.

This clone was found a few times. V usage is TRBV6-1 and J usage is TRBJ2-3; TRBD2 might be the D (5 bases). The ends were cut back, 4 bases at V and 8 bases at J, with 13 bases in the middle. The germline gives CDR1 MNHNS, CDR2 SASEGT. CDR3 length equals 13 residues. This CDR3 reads CASSGGSSSTQYF. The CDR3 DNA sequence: TGTGCCAGCAGTGGAGGGAGTAGCAGTACGCAGTATTTT.

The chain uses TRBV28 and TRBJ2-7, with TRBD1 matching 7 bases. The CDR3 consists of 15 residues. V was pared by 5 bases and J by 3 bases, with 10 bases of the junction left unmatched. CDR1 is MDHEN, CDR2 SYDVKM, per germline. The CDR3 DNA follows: TGTGCCAGCAGTCCGAGGCCGGGACAGAACTACGAGCAGTACTTC. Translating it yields CASSPRPGQNYEQYF.

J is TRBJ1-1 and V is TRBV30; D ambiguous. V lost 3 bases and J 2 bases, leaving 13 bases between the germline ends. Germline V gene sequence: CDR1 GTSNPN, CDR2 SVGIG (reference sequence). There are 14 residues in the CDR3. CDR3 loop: CAWRPDILNTEAFF. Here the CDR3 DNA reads TGTGCCTGGAGGCCTGACATCCTTAACACTGAAGCTTTCTTT.

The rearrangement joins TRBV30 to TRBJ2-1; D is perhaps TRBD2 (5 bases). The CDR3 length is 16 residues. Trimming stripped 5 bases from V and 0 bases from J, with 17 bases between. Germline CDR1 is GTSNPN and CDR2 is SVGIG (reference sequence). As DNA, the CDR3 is TGTGCCTGGCCGAGGGAAGTGCTGAGCTCCTACAATGAGCAGTTCTTC. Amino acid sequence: CAWPREVLSSYNEQFF.

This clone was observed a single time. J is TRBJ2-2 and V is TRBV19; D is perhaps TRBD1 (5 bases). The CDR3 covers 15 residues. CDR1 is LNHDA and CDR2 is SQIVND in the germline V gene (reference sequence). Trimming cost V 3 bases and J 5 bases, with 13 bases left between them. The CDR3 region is CASSIGQGRTGELFF. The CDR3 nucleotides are TGTGCCAGTAGTATCGGGCAGGGAAGAACCGGGGAGCTGTTTTTT.

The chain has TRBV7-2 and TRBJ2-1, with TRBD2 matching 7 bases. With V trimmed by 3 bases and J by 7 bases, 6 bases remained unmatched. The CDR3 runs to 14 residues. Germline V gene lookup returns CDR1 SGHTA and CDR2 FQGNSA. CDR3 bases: TGTGCCAGCAGCTTGGATTCCGGGGGGAATGAGCAGTTCTTC. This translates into CASSLDSGGNEQFF.

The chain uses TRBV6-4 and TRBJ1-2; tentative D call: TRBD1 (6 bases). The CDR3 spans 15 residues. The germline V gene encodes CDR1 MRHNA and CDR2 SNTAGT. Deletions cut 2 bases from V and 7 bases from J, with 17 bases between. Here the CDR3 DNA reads TGTGCCAGCAGTGACGGGGCAGGGGCGATAGGTGGCTACACCTTC. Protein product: CASSDGAGAIGGYTF.

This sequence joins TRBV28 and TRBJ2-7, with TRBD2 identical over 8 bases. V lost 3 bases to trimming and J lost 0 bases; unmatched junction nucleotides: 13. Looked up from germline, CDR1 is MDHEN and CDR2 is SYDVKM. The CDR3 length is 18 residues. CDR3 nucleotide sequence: TGTGCCAGCAGTTTCCTTTTTCATACTAGCGGTAACTCCTACGAGCAGTACTTC. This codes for CASSFLFHTSGNSYEQYF.

The CDR3 sequence is CASSIGTGRSNQPQHF. In DNA, the CDR3 is TGTGCCAGTAGTATAGGCACAGGGCGAAGCAATCAGCCCCAGCATTTT. The V call is TRBV19, the J call TRBJ1-5; tentative D call: TRBD1 (6 bases). Germline V gives CDR1 LNHDA, CDR2 SQIVND (reference sequence). The CDR3 loop spans 16 amino acids. With 1 base removed from V and 1 base from J, the gap between germline ends came to 11 bases.

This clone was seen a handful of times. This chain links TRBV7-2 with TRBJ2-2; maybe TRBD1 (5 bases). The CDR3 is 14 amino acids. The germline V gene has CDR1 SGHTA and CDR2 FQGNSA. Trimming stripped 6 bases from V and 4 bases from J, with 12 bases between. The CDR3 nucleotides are TGTGCCAGCAGGGGGTGGGGCGTCACCGGGGAGCTGTTTTTT. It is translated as CASRGWGVTGELFF.